This TCR beta chain was sequenced for a study of cytomegalovirus exposure and HLA in healthy donors. Broader study findings: Most TCR sequences were seen very rarely across donors, but some public TCRs occurred in many. V- and J-gene trimming in TCR beta was tied to a missense DCLRE1C variant by an analysis performed later. Presence/absence analysis assumed near-uniform sequencing depth across donors.

The study ran its PCR with 60 Vbeta and 13 Jbeta primers. Generated by immunoSEQ multiplex PCR, the TCRdb table keeps only in-frame clones and is missing some. The sample shows 150,000 to 180,000 clones, 65% to 85% of them seen only once. This CDR3 is 14 amino acids long. V was pared by 7 bases and J by 9 bases, with 12 bases of the junction left unmatched. CDR1 and CDR2 from the germline V gene are MNHNS and SASEGT. This clone appeared a few times. Its antigen is as yet unknown. Sequenced input: PBMCs. The TCR comes from a woman aged 40 to 50 in good health and CMV-seropositive. The gene calls are TRBV6-1 and TRBJ2-7; 10 nucleotides match TRBD2. CDR3 DNA: TGTGCCAGCACGAGGACTAGCGGAGTCTCTGGGCAGTACTTC. Translation: CASTRTSGVSGQYF.